The 25 T cell receptor beta chains in this list originate from one sample, sequenced in a study of T-cell reconstitution after alpha-beta-depleted transplantation in children. Unique molecular identifiers were used in preparing the TCRbeta library. TCRdb re-called the PCR reads with MiXCR, one entry per CDR3 protein. The sample gives 700,000 to 850,000 distinct CDR3 sequences, roughly 16% of which show up once; around 5% is in the top ten. The material sequenced was PBMCs, mostly from graft donor cells, taken 360 days after TCRalphabeta/CD19-depleted stem cell transplant. The receptors originated from a male patient between 10 and 17 years old who had a stem cell transplant for acute lymphoblastic leukemia, so the T cells may come from the graft donor.

This clonotype was detected a few times. The genes are TRBV4-1 and TRBJ2-3; 12 nucleotides agree with TRBD2. This CDR3 is built from 17 residues. Germline-derived CDR1 and CDR2 are MGHRA and YSYEKL. V lost 0 bases and J lost 5; bases outside the gene matches: 6. The CDR3 region is CASSQDGLAGGRDTQYF. In DNA form, the CDR3 reads TGCGCCAGCAGCCAAGATGGGCTAGCGGGAGGGCGAGATACGCAGTATTTT.

This chain links TRBV7-2 with TRBJ2-2; TRBD1 aligns across 11 bases. The germline CDR1 and CDR2 sequences are SGHTA and FQGNSA. Losses at the gene ends were 5 bases for V and 13 bases for J; bases not matched to a gene: 12. CDR3 size: 15 residues. Written as DNA, the CDR3 is TGTGCCAGCAGCCCTTGGGACAGGGGGAAGTTGGGGCTGTTTTTT. Translated, it gives CASSPWDRGKLGLFF.

This clonotype turned up a few times. The V gene is TRBV5-1, the J gene TRBJ2-5; no clear D. Per germline, CDR1 SGHRS and CDR2 YFSETQ. V was shortened by 4 bases and J by 5 bases, with 15 bases between the two germline ends. This CDR3 is 14 amino acids long. The CDR3 here is CASSRSFSGETQYF. As DNA, the CDR3 is TGCGCCAGCAGCCGGAGCTTCAGTGGGGAGACCCAGTACTTC. The full variable domain, its missing parts supplied by reference TRBV5-1 and TRBJ2-5, is KAGVTQTPRYLIKTRGQQVTLSCSPISGHRSVSWYQQTPGQGLQFLFEYFSETQRNKGNFPGRFSGRQFSNSRSEMNVSTLELGDSALYLCASSRSFSGETQYFGPGTRLLVL.

The gene calls are TRBV4-1 and TRBJ2-7, with a possible D match to TRBD1 (5 bases). The germline CDR1 and CDR2 sequences are MGHRA and YSYEKL. The CDR3 runs to 17 residues. Trimming cost V 1 base and J 2 bases, with 18 bases left between them. The CDR3 coding sequence is TGCGCCAGCAGCCAAGTTATTAAGGGGCGCCCCCCCTACGAGCAGTACTTC. Protein: CASSQVIKGRPPYEQYF.

The V gene is TRBV9, the J gene TRBJ2-3; 15 nucleotides align to TRBD2. J gave up 4 bases and V 1 base, and 10 bases lay outside the gene matches. This CDR3 is 19 amino acids long. The germline V gene encodes CDR1 SGDLS and CDR2 YYNGEE. CDR3 loop: CASSVFSGLAGGPADTQYF. The DNA for the CDR3 is TGTGCCAGCAGCGTATTTAGCGGACTAGCGGGAGGGCCAGCAGATACGCAGTATTTT.

This clonotype was recorded a few times. The chain has TRBV25-1 and TRBJ1-4, with TRBD1 as a possible D gene (5 bases). Trimming stripped 2 bases from V and 0 bases from J, with 10 bases between. The CDR3 has 16 residues. Germline CDR1 reads MGHDK; CDR2 reads SYGVNS. Here the CDR3 reads CASSEKARATNEKLFF. The CDR3 bases are TGTGCCAGCAGTGAAAAGGCCAGGGCAACTAATGAAAAACTGTTTTTT.

The chain carries TRBV7-3 and TRBJ2-1; 7 bases fit TRBD2. This CDR3 contains 15 residues. Germline loops: CDR1 SGHTA, CDR2 FQGTGA. The trim removed 5 bases at V and 4 bases at J, leaving 8 bases unmatched. The CDR3 DNA reads TGTGCCAGCAGCACGGGACCGGGGGGATACAATGAGCAGTTCTTC. Its translation: CASSTGPGGYNEQFF.

A few counts support this clonotype. The chain carries TRBV5-5 and TRBJ2-7; D may be TRBD1 (5 bases). Germline-derived CDR1 and CDR2 are SGHKS and YYEKEE (reference sequence). Between the trimmed V and J ends, which lost 0 bases and 5 bases, there was a span of 9 bases. The CDR3 runs 13 residues. CDR3 sequence reads: CASSLAQGHEQYF. The CDR3 nucleotides read TGTGCCAGCAGCTTGGCTCAGGGCCACGAGCAGTACTTC. The whole variable domain, filled in from reference TRBV5-5 and TRBJ2-7, reads DAGVTQSPTHLIKTRGQQVTLRCSPISGHKSVSWYQQVLGQGPQFIFQYYEKEERGRGNFPDRFSARQFPNYSSELNVNALLLGDSALYLCASSLAQGHEQYFGPGTRLTVT.

The gene calls are TRBV11-2 and TRBJ1-1, with D maybe TRBD1 (6 bases). V dropped 1 base and J dropped 5 bases, with 11 bases sitting between them. From germline, CDR1 is SGHAT and CDR2 FQNNGV. The CDR3 contains 14 residues. The CDR3 sequence is CASSLVQGWTEAFF. The CDR3, as DNA: TGTGCCAGCAGCTTAGTACAGGGTTGGACTGAAGCTTTCTTT.

This clonotype was seen more than once but under ten times. The chain couples TRBV12-3 or TRBV12-4 to TRBJ2-5; D gene ambiguous. Deletions cut 4 bases from V and 7 bases from J, with 19 bases between. The CDR3 extends over 15 amino acids. CDR3 protein: CASSYDGARKATQYF. Here the CDR3 DNA reads TGTGCCAGCAGTTATGATGGAGCTAGAAAGGCGACCCAGTACTTC.

The sample holds a few counts of this clonotype. The J gene is TRBJ1-1, the V gene TRBV9; TRBD1 is a possible D gene (6 bases). Per germline, CDR1 SGDLS and CDR2 YYNGEE. Trimming took off 2 bases at V and 1 base at J, with 9 bases between the two ends. CDR3 length equals 14 residues. CDR3 coding DNA: TGTGCCAGCAGCGTCGGACAGAAGAACACTGAAGCTTTCTTT. Residues: CASSVGQKNTEAFF.

The chain couples TRBV12-3 or TRBV12-4 to TRBJ1-3; TRBD1 aligns across 8 bases. J gave up 1 base and V 3 bases, and 5 bases lay outside the gene matches. The CDR3 spans 16 residues. CDR3 sequence: CASSFYTGGSGNTIYF. The CDR3 DNA sequence: TGTGCCAGCAGTTTTTATACAGGGGGATCTGGAAACACCATATATTTT.

This chain links TRBV20-1 with TRBJ2-3, with 10 nucleotides matching TRBD2. Trimming took 1 base from V and 2 from J; bases not matched to a gene: 9. Per the germline V gene, CDR1 is DFQATT and CDR2 is SNEGSKA (reference sequence). The CDR3 covers 17 residues. In DNA form, the CDR3 reads TGCAGTGCTAGAGCCCGGGAGCGGGAGGGCCCCACAGATACGCAGTATTTT. The encoded protein is CSARAREREGPTDTQYF.

The rearrangement uses TRBV7-9 and TRBJ2-5, with TRBD2 identical over 7 bases. The CDR3 covers 15 residues. Looked up from germline, CDR1 is SEHNR and CDR2 is FQNEAQ (reference sequence). With V trimmed by 2 bases and J by 4 bases, 7 bases remained unmatched. In DNA form, the CDR3 reads TGTGCCAGCAGCTTATCCGGACTAGTTGCAGAGACCCAGTACTTC. It translates to CASSLSGLVAETQYF. The full variable domain, completed using reference TRBV7-9 and TRBJ2-5, is DTGVSQNPRHKITKRGQNVTFRCDPISEHNRLYWYRQTLGQGPEFLTYFQNEAQLEKSRLLSDRFSAERPKGSFSTLEIQRTEQGDSAMYLCASSLSGLVAETQYFGPGTRLLVL.

This clonotype was recorded only once. The rearrangement joins TRBV20-1 to TRBJ2-3; TRBD1 is a possible D gene (5 bases). This CDR3 comprises 14 residues. The germline V and J ends were trimmed by 5 bases and 1 base, with 13 bases remaining between them. CDR1 and CDR2 from the germline V gene are DFQATT and SNEGSKA (reference sequence). The CDR3 spells CSAPGHDGTDTQYF. The CDR3 region has the DNA TGCAGTGCTCCCGGACATGACGGCACAGATACGCAGTATTTT.

This clonotype has only a few counts. The rearrangement joins TRBV5-1 to TRBJ2-2, with 14 bases that match TRBD2. Trimming cost V 7 bases and J 6 bases; bases outside gene matches: 5. The CDR3 length is 15 residues. Germline values: CDR1 SGHRS, CDR2 YFSETQ. The CDR3, as DNA: TGCGCCAGCGCCGGGACTAGCGGGAGCCCCGGGGAGCTGTTTTTT. This sequence encodes CASAGTSGSPGELFF. The complete variable domain, with remaining parts taken from reference TRBV5-1 and TRBJ2-2, reads KAGVTQTPRYLIKTRGQQVTLSCSPISGHRSVSWYQQTPGQGLQFLFEYFSETQRNKGNFPGRFSGRQFSNSRSEMNVSTLELGDSALYLCASAGTSGSPGELFFGEGSRLTVL.

There are many counts of this clonotype. The chain uses TRBV7-3 and TRBJ2-2; possibly TRBD2 for D (6 bases). Germline lookup yields CDR1 SGHTA and CDR2 FQGTGA. The CDR3 runs 14 residues. V was shortened by 6 bases and J by 1 base, with 9 bases between the two germline ends. The CDR3, as DNA: TGTGCCAGCAGTTTGGGGGGGAACACCGGGGAGCTGTTTTTT. Translated, it gives CASSLGGNTGELFF.

This clonotype showed up many times. The genes are TRBV12-3 or TRBV12-4 and TRBJ2-6, with D perhaps assigned TRBD1 or TRBD2 (6 bases each). This CDR3 has 15 amino acids. The ends were cut back, 11 bases at V and 2 bases at J, with 16 bases in the middle. The CDR3 DNA reads TGTGCCTCCCCGGGGGCAGGGACTGGGGCCAACGTCCTGACTTTC. Residues: CASPGAGTGANVLTF.

The table lists this clonotype with many counts. The chain employs TRBV5-1 and TRBJ2-5, with TRBD2 matching 13 bases. Germline V lookup: CDR1 SGHRS, CDR2 YFSETQ. This CDR3 comprises 14 residues. With V trimmed by 4 bases and J by 5 bases, 2 bases remained unmatched. The CDR3 nucleotides read TGCGCCAGCAGCGGACTAGCGGGAGTGGAGACCCAGTACTTC. Translation gives CASSGLAGVETQYF.

This chain uses TRBV20-1 with TRBJ2-5; D remains ambiguous. CDR3 length: 12 residues. Germline lookup yields CDR1 DFQATT and CDR2 SNEGSKA (reference sequence). Trimming removed 5 bases at V and 4 bases at J, with 11 bases between. This CDR3 is CSAQTDVETQYF. The CDR3 region has the DNA TGCAGTGCTCAGACGGACGTAGAGACCCAGTACTTC.

This clonotype turned up a few times. This chain connects TRBV20-1 to TRBJ2-5, with 8 bases that match TRBD2. The CDR3 consists of 16 residues. Germline CDR1 reads DFQATT; CDR2 reads SNEGSKA (reference sequence). The ends lost 8 bases at V and 5 bases at J; junction bases unmatched: 19. The CDR3 here is CSHRSAGGPGEETQYF. The CDR3 DNA reads TGCAGTCACCGGAGTGCGGGAGGCCCCGGAGAGGAGACCCAGTACTTC.

This clonotype was seen repeatedly, ten times or more. The rearrangement links TRBV4-2 to TRBJ2-7; D not resolved. Trimming stripped 11 bases from V and 3 bases from J, with 20 bases between. This CDR3 is 14 amino acids long. Germline CDR1 and CDR2: LGHNA and YNFKEQ. Here the CDR3 DNA reads TGTGCCTCAGCCCCCGAGGCCTTACACTACGAGCAGTACTTC. Protein: CASAPEALHYEQYF.

The chain joins TRBV4-1 to TRBJ2-6; D gene uncertain. Trimming cost V 0 bases and J 1 base, with 13 bases left between them. The CDR3 is 18 residues long. The germline V gene has CDR1 MGHRA and CDR2 YSYEKL. The CDR3 nucleotides are TGCGCCAGCAGCCAAGATGGCGGCTCCCGGTCTGGGGCCAACGTCCTGACTTTC. It is translated as CASSQDGGSRSGANVLTF.

The V gene is TRBV5-1, the J gene TRBJ2-3; TRBD2 aligns across 10 bases. Germline V gene data show CDR1 as SGHRS and CDR2 as YFSETQ. CDR3 length: 16 residues. With V trimmed by 4 bases and J by 4 bases, 9 bases remained unmatched. CDR3 loop: CASSTLKREGSDTQYF. CDR3 DNA sequence: TGCGCCAGCAGCACCCTCAAGCGGGAGGGTTCAGATACGCAGTATTTT.

This clonotype was counted ten times or more. The chain uses TRBV7-2 and TRBJ2-3, with D unclear. The germline CDR1 and CDR2 sequences are SGHTA and FQGNSA. This CDR3 spans 13 amino acids. V was clipped by 1 base and J by 6 bases, with 8 bases between them. DNA of the CDR3: TGTGCCAGCAGCTTAGTCCACATGGATACGCAGTATTTT. Protein product: CASSLVHMDTQYF.